This T cell receptor (beta chain) was recorded in a study of blood T cell repertoires in COVID-19. Overall study: T cells, B-cell-depleted T cells, or PBMCs provided the cDNA or gDNA that served as material.

The table came from immunoSEQ multiplex PCR; TCRdb's copy has only in-frame clones and leaves some out. The sample has roughly 440,000 clones; about 91% are singletons. This CDR3 is 14 amino acids long. Per the germline V gene, CDR1 is MNHEY and CDR2 is SVGAGI. The V gene lost 8 bases and the J gene lost 4 bases, with 17 bases spanning the gap. The TCR comes from a woman in her fifties or sixties with COVID-19, enrolled during active disease. The chain joins TRBV6-5 to TRBJ1-1; D gene unclear. The sequenced sample consisted of peripheral blood. The CDR3 DNA reads as TGTGCCAGCGAGGATGCCAACCGGCGCACTGAAGCTTTCTTT. Encoded protein: CASEDANRRTEAFF.